This TCR beta chain was recorded in a study of blood T cells in healthy people across ages. Study-wide context: Every two T cells gave about one barcoded beta molecule via template switching. General observations from the study: A strong correlation was found between TCR beta diversity and the percentage of naive T cells. Donors of long life had a larger count of naive CD4+ cells and greater diversity than aged donors.

As concerns this clonotype: Its antigen is unknown.

Together with a sample-barcoded 5' primer, a J-beta primer mix was included in a second PCR lasting 7 to 11 cycles. Every molecule of cDNA carried a tag from a template-switch adaptor with 12 random nucleotides. Each CDR3 protein gets one entry after TCRdb re-called the 5' RACE reads with MiXCR. In the table there are about 1.4 million distinct CDR3 sequences, around 55% of which are singletons. Trimming removed 6 bases from V and 0 bases from J; junction bases left unmatched: 7. The CDR3 covers 16 residues. J is TRBJ2-4 and V is TRBV12-3 or TRBV12-4; TRBD2 matches 8 bases. Input material: blood. The clonotype comes from a young man in good health. This CDR3 reads CASRPGTRLAKNIQYF. The CDR3 nucleotides read TGTGCCAGCAGACCTGGGACTAGACTAGCCAAAAACATTCAGTACTTC.